The 20 T cell receptor beta chains in this list originate from one sample, sequenced in a study of vaccination effects on CD4 cells after COVID-19. Profiling relied on immunoSEQ multiplex PCR, and the TCRdb table lists in-frame clones only, not all of them. Among 40,000 to 50,000 clones listed, 74% were seen once. For these receptors, no antigen is known. After expansion with viral peptide pools in the ViraFEST assay, antigen-specific CD4+ T cells were sequenced. Having been cultured for ten to eleven days, the cells underwent CD4+ T cell isolation. Two doses of either BNT162b2 or mRNA-1273 were given to each participant. The sequencing here drew on CD4+ T cells from PBMCs cultured with HCoV-OC43 spike peptides, taken after COVID-19 vaccination. The subset was: HCoV-OC43 spike overlapping peptide pool stimulation. The receptor set was obtained from a human donor who received a COVID-19 vaccine.

There are a few counts of this clone. The same CDR3 can be traced to other DNA sequences in this sample. The chain joins TRBV9 to TRBJ1-3; TRBD1 might be the D (5 bases). The V end lost 0 bases, the J end lost 1 base, and 8 bases lay between the germline ends. Germline CDR1 is SGDLS and CDR2 is YYNGEE. This CDR3 spans 15 amino acids. The CDR3 region is CASSVGTLSGNTIYF. Here the CDR3 DNA reads TGTGCCAGCAGCGTAGGGACACTTTCTGGAAACACCATATATTTT.

The count of this clone is one. The V call is TRBV11-2, the J call TRBJ1-3; D unresolved. CDR1 SGHAT and CDR2 FQNNGV come from the germline V gene. The CDR3 is 16 residues long. With 1 base removed from V and 4 bases from J, the gap between germline ends came to 14 bases. CDR3 coding DNA: TGTGCCAGCAGCTTAGTGCGAGGGCGCCGGGGAAACACCATATATTTT. It is translated as CASSLVRGRRGNTIYF.

This clone has a handful of counts. The rearrangement uses TRBV5-1 and TRBJ2-7; TRBD2 matches 13 bases. The CDR3 sequence is 18 residues long. Germline V gene sequence: CDR1 SGHRS, CDR2 YFSETQ. With 4 bases clipped from V and 2 bases from J, the junction kept 12 bases outside the gene matches. CDR3 sequence (DNA): TGCGCCAGCAGCAAAGGACTAGCGGGAGTTTCTCACGCCTACGAGCAGTACTTC. It is translated as CASSKGLAGVSHAYEQYF.

The chain combines TRBV9 with TRBJ1-1, with D hard to call. V lost 0 bases and J lost 0, with 6 bases in between. The CDR3 contains 14 residues. Germline values: CDR1 SGDLS, CDR2 YYNGEE. As DNA, the CDR3 is TGTGCCAGCAGCGTAGACCTAATGAACACTGAAGCTTTCTTT. This encodes CASSVDLMNTEAFF.

The chain joins TRBV4-1 to TRBJ2-7, with TRBD1 identical over 7 bases. J was trimmed by 1 base and V by 6 bases; bases with no gene match: 9. The CDR3 length is 15 residues. From germline, CDR1 is MGHRA and CDR2 YSYEKL. CDR3 sequence reads: CASSYTPGQSYEQYF. The CDR3 DNA follows: TGCGCCAGCAGTTATACTCCGGGACAGTCCTACGAGCAGTACTTC.

This clone has a single count. V and J are TRBV5-1 and TRBJ1-6; unclear D gene. From germline, CDR1 is SGHRS and CDR2 YFSETQ. The CDR3 extends over 17 amino acids. V was cut by 0 bases and J by 2 bases, with 12 bases left in between. CDR3 region: CASSLGVLNAYNSPLHF. The CDR3 DNA follows: TGCGCCAGCAGCTTGGGAGTCCTTAACGCCTATAATTCACCCCTCCACTTT.

This rearrangement joins TRBV5-1 to TRBJ2-7; the match to TRBD2 covers 7 bases. V dropped 4 bases and J dropped 0; count of bases not matched to a gene: 7. CDR1 SGHRS and CDR2 YFSETQ come from the germline V gene. The CDR3 spans 15 residues. The CDR3 spells CASSMTSLVSYEQYF. Here the CDR3 DNA reads TGCGCCAGCAGCATGACTAGCCTAGTCTCCTACGAGCAGTACTTC.

The chain combines TRBV29-1 with TRBJ1-2; D not resolved. Between the trimmed V and J ends, which lost 4 bases and 1 base, there was a span of 16 bases. The V gene's germline CDR1 is SQVTM and CDR2 ANQGSEA. The CDR3 covers 15 residues. CDR3 in amino acids: CSVVRDPALNYGYTF. CDR3 in DNA: TGCAGCGTTGTTAGGGATCCGGCGCTTAACTATGGCTACACCTTC.

This clone is medium-sized within its sample. This chain uses TRBV7-2 with TRBJ2-7; TRBD1 matches at 11 bases. Losses at the gene ends were 7 bases for V and 6 bases for J; bases not matched to a gene: 5. This CDR3 contains 13 residues. CDR1 and CDR2 (germline): SGHTA, FQGNSA. Written as DNA, the CDR3 is TGTGCCAGCAAGGACAGGGGGCAACTCGAGCAGTACTTC. Amino acid sequence: CASKDRGQLEQYF. Full variable domain (remainder filled in from reference TRBV7-2 and TRBJ2-7): GAGVSQSPSNKVTEKGKDVELRCDPISGHTALYWYRQSLGQGLEFLIYFQGNSAPDKSGLPSDRFSAERTGGSVSTLTIQRTQQEDSAVYLCASKDRGQLEQYFGPGTRLTVT.

CDR3 residues: CASSPTDSTDTQYF. The CDR3 nucleotides read TGCGCCAGCAGCCCCACTGACTCCACAGATACGCAGTATTTT. The chain uses TRBV5-1 and TRBJ2-3; D call uncertain. There are 14 residues in the CDR3. V gave up 4 bases and J gave up 2 bases, with 11 bases separating them. Germline V lookup: CDR1 SGHRS, CDR2 YFSETQ.

The V and J genes are TRBV27 and TRBJ1-2, with unresolved D. The V gene lost 5 bases and the J gene lost 4 bases, with 11 bases spanning the gap. The length of the CDR3 is 13 residues. Germline CDR1 is MNHEY and CDR2 is SMNVEV (reference sequence). CDR3 sequence reads: CASSPRTAYGYTF. Written as DNA, the CDR3 is TGTGCCAGCAGTCCCCGGACGGCCTATGGCTACACCTTC.

The rearrangement uses TRBV2 and TRBJ1-4; TRBD1 aligns across 7 bases. The CDR3 covers 17 residues. With 11 bases clipped from V and 2 bases from J, the junction kept 17 bases outside the gene matches. From germline, CDR1 is SNHLY and CDR2 FYNNEI. The CDR3 nucleotides read TGTGCCTCCAAACGCGCAGGGGGGGTGTTGACTAATGAAAAACTGTTTTTT. Its translation is CASKRAGGVLTNEKLFF.

The V and J genes are TRBV12-3 or TRBV12-4 and TRBJ1-2; possible D gene TRBD1, 6 bases. The CDR3 totals 13 residues. Deletions cut 4 bases from V and 5 bases from J, with 11 bases between. This chain's CDR3 is CASSSGVWYGYTF. The CDR3 DNA sequence: TGTGCCAGCAGTTCAGGGGTTTGGTATGGCTACACCTTC.

The chain uses TRBV27 and TRBJ2-1, with 7 nucleotides matching TRBD2. The CDR3 has 14 amino acids. The germline CDR1 and CDR2 sequences are MNHEY and SMNVEV (reference sequence). V was pared by 6 bases and J by 0 bases, with 2 bases of the junction left unmatched. CDR3 loop: CASRGTNSYNEQFF. The CDR3 bases are TGTGCCAGCAGGGGGACTAACTCCTACAATGAGCAGTTCTTC.

This sequence joins TRBV6-1 and TRBJ2-1; D gene uncertain. V lost 4 bases, J lost 7 bases, and 26 bases lay in between. The CDR3 loop spans 18 amino acids. Germline V lookup: CDR1 MNHNS, CDR2 SASEGT. The CDR3 is CASSVVPPQNRGWNEQFF. CDR3 nucleotides: TGTGCCAGCAGTGTCGTTCCTCCCCAGAACAGAGGCTGGAATGAGCAGTTCTTC.

This clone was seen more than once but under ten times. V is TRBV9 and J is TRBJ2-2, with TRBD2 matching 9 bases. The germline V gene encodes CDR1 SGDLS and CDR2 YYNGEE. Trimming cost V 0 bases and J 3 bases; bases outside gene matches: 6. The CDR3 extends over 17 amino acids. As DNA, the CDR3 is TGTGCCAGCAGCGTAGACTTGCGGGGGGGATACACCGGGGAGCTGTTTTTT. This translates into CASSVDLRGGYTGELFF.

For the CDR3, the DNA is TGTGCCAGCAGTTTATCGATCGGACTTGAAGCTTTCTTT. It codes for CASSLSIGLEAFF. The V and J genes are TRBV27 and TRBJ1-1; no definite D call. Germline CDR1 and CDR2: MNHEY and SMNVEV (reference sequence). The CDR3 covers 13 residues. Between the trimmed V and J ends, which lost 0 bases and 7 bases, there was a span of 9 bases.

V usage is TRBV4-1 and J usage is TRBJ1-6; 7 bases agree with TRBD1. Germline V gene lookup returns CDR1 MGHRA and CDR2 YSYEKL. The CDR3 is 17 residues long. The J segment lost 7 bases and the V segment lost 0 bases, leaving 9 bases of the junction unmatched. This chain's CDR3 is CASSQDARGVRNSPLHF. DNA for the CDR3: TGCGCCAGCAGCCAAGATGCCAGGGGGGTGAGGAATTCACCCCTCCACTTT.

The gene calls are TRBV15 and TRBJ2-7; 8 bases are shared with TRBD1. After removal of 0 bases from V and 6 bases from J, the junction contained 16 bases not matched to a gene. There are 18 residues in the CDR3. The V gene's germline CDR1 is LNHNV and CDR2 YYDKDF (reference sequence). Written as DNA, the CDR3 is TGTGCCACCAGCAGAGATTTGGCAGGGGGCATTACAGGGGGCGAGCAGTACTTC. Translating gives CATSRDLAGGITGGEQYF. The full variable domain, with the rest looked up from reference TRBV15 and TRBJ2-7, is DAMVIQNPRYQVTQFGKPVTLSCSQTLNHNVMYWYQQKSSQAPKLLFHYYDKDFNNEADTPDNFQSRRPNTSFCFLDIRSPGLGDTAMYLCATSRDLAGGITGGEQYFGPGTRLTVT.

CDR3 sequence: CASSHPGTGSYEQYF. CDR3 DNA sequence: TGTGCCAGCAGCCACCCCGGGACAGGGTCCTACGAGCAGTACTTC. The V and J genes are TRBV25-1 and TRBJ2-7; 9 nucleotides line up with TRBD1. Germline lookup yields CDR1 MGHDK and CDR2 SYGVNS. J was trimmed by 1 base and V by 6 bases; bases with no gene match: 7. This CDR3 is built from 15 residues.